This T cell receptor beta chain was found in a study of blood T cell repertoires in COVID-19. Study-wide context: Sites in the United States, Italy and Spain provided acute and convalescent COVID-19 samples. PBMCs, B-cell-depleted T cells, or T cells were the source of the cDNA or gDNA that made up the material.

Original methodology: Using reference gene primer amplification, nucleated cell counts were estimated. Data came from immunoSEQ multiplex PCR; TCRdb stores just in-frame clones and leaves some out. For V, J and clone size, that table is used; D and trimming come from the DNA. The profile shows about 200,000 clones, 90% to 95% of them singletons. The Seattle patients, enrolled during active infection, were followed longitudinally. This CDR3 has 14 amino acids. Trimming pared 5 bases from V and 4 bases from J, leaving 12 bases between. Germline CDR1 and CDR2: SGHAT and FQNNGV. This receptor was identified in a man between 25 and 39 years old with COVID-19, enrolled during active disease. The sequenced sample consisted of peripheral blood. The chain joins TRBV11-2 to TRBJ1-3, with a possible D match to TRBD1 (5 bases). The CDR3 DNA sequence: TGTGCCAGCAGCCGACAGCGACTGGGAAACACCATATATTTT. Translating gives CASSRQRLGNTIYF.